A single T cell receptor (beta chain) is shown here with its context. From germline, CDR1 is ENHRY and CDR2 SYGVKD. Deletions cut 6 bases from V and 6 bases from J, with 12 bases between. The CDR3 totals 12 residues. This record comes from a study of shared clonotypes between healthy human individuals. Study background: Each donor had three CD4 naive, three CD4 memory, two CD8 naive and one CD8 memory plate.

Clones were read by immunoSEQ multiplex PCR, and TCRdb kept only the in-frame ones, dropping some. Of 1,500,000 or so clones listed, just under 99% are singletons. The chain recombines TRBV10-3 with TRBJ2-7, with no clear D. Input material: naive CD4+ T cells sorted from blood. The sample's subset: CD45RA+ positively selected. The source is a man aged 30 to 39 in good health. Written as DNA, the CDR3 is TGTGCCATCAGCAAAAGCAGGAGCGAGCAGTACTTC. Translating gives CAISKSRSEQYF.